This TCR beta chain was sequenced during a study of molecular identifiers for immune sequencing clone quantification. TCRdb itself ran the PCR reads through MiXCR, one entry per CDR3 protein. The data contain about half a million distinct CDR3 sequences, around 23% of them seen just once; the ten biggest clones take up around 0.78%. The V gene's germline CDR1 is SGHRS and CDR2 YFSETQ. The CDR3 is made up of 15 amino acids. Trimming removed 0 bases from V and 2 bases from J; junction bases left unmatched: 3. The receptor was isolated from a human donor in good health. Some libraries in this study had Jurkat cell RNA spiked in. The chain joins TRBV5-1 to TRBJ2-5, with 8 nucleotides matching TRBD1. The sample comprised naive CD8+ T cells from blood, with Jurkat cell RNA spiked in. Subset of the sample: FACS-sorted CD8+CD4-CCR7+CD45RA+ naive T cells. The CDR3 here is CASSLGTGTQETQYF. The CDR3 region has the DNA TGCGCCAGCAGCTTGGGGACAGGGACTCAAGAGACCCAGTACTTC.